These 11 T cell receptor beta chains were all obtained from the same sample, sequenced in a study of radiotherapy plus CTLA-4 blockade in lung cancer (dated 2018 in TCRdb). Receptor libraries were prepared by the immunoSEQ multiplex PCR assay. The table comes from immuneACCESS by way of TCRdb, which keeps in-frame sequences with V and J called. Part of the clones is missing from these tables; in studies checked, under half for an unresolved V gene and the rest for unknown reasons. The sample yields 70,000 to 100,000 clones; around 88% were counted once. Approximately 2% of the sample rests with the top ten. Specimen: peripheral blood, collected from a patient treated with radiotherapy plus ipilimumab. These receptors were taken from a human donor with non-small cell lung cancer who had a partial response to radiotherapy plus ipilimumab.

The CDR3 is CAWSVHRQV. CDR3 nucleotide sequence: TGTGCCTGGAGTGTACATCGACAGGTC. The chain uses TRBV30 and TRBJ2-7; the D gene is possibly TRBD1 (5 bases). CDR1 and CDR2 (germline): GTSNPN, SVGIG (reference sequence). There are 9 residues in the CDR3.

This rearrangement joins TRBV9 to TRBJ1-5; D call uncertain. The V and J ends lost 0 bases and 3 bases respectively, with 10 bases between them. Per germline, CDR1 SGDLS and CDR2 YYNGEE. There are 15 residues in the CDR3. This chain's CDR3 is CASSVGGSSNQPQHF. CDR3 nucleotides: TGTGCCAGCAGCGTAGGAGGCAGCTCCAATCAGCCCCAGCATTTT.

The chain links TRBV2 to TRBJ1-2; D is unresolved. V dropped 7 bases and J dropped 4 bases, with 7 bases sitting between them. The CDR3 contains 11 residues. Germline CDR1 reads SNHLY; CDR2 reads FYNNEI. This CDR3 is CASNSGYGYTF. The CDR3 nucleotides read TGTGCCAGCAATTCCGGCTATGGCTACACCTTC.

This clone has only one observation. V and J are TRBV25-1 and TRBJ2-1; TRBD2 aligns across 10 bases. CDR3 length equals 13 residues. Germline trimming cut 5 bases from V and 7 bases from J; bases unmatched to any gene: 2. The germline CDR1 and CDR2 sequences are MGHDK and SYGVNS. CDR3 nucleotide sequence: TGTGCCAGCAGTTTAGCGGGAGGAAATGAGCAGTTCTTC. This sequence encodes CASSLAGGNEQFF.

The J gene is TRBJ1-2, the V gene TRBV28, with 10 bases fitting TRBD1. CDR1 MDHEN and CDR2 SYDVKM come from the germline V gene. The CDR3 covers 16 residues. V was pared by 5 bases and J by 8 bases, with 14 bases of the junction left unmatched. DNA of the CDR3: TGTGCCAGCAGTCTCCGGCCTGACAGGGGGCGAGGGGGCTACACCTTC. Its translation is CASSLRPDRGRGGYTF.

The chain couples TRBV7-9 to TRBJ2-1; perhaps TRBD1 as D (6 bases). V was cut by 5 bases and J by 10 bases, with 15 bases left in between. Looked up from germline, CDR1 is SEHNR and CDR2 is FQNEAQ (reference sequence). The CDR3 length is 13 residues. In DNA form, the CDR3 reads TGTGCCAGCAGCAAGGACAGCCCAAGGGAGCAGTTCTTC. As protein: CASSKDSPREQFF.

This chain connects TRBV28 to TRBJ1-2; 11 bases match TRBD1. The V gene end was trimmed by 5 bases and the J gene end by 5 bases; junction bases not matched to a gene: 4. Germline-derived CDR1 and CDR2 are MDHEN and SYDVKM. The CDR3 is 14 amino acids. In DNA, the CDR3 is TGTGCCAGCAGTCCGGGACAGGGGGGATATGGCTACACCTTC. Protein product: CASSPGQGGYGYTF.

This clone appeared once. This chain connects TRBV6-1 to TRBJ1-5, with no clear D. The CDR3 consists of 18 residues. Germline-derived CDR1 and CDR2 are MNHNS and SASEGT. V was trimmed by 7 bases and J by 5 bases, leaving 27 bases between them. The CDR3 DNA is TGTGCCAGCATTGAGACGGGGATTAGCAGAGTGAGGCATCAGCCCCAGCATTTT. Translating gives CASIETGISRVRHQPQHF.

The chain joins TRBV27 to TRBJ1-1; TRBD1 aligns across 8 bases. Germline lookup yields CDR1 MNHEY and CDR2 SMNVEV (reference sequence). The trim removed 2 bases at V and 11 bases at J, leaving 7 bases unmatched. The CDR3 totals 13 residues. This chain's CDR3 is CASSLRAGGMAFF. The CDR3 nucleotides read TGTGCCAGCAGTTTAAGGGCAGGGGGCATGGCTTTCTTT.

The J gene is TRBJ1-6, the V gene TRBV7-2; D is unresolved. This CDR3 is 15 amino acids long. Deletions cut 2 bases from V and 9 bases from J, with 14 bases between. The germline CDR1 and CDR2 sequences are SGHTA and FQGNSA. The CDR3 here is CASSLSVLGRSPLHF. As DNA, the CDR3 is TGTGCCAGCAGCTTATCCGTTTTGGGCCGTTCACCCCTCCACTTT.

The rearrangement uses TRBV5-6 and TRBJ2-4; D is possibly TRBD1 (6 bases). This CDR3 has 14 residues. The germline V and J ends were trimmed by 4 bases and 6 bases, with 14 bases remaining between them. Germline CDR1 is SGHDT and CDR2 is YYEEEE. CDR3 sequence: CASSQRRGRNIQYF. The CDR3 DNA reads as TGTGCCAGCAGCCAGCGCAGGGGAAGAAACATTCAGTACTTC.